This TCR beta chain was identified during a study of response to subunit inactivated influenza vaccine. The V end lost 6 bases, the J end lost 5 bases, and 16 bases lay between the germline ends. This CDR3 spans 14 amino acids. MiXCR was run by TCRdb on the RT-PCR reads, yielding one entry per CDR3 protein. The sample shows some 800,000 distinct CDR3 sequences, 21% of them seen only once. This specimen consisted of PBMCs from blood, obtained around 5 days after vaccination. This clonotype was sampled from a man aged 45-65 years who received an inactivated influenza vaccine. The V call is TRBV12-3 or TRBV12-4, the J call TRBJ2-5, with D perhaps TRBD1 (5 bases). The CDR3 is CASRSSGAGETQYF. The CDR3 DNA follows: TGTGCCAGCAGGTCTTCTGGGGCAGGGGAGACCCAGTACTTC.